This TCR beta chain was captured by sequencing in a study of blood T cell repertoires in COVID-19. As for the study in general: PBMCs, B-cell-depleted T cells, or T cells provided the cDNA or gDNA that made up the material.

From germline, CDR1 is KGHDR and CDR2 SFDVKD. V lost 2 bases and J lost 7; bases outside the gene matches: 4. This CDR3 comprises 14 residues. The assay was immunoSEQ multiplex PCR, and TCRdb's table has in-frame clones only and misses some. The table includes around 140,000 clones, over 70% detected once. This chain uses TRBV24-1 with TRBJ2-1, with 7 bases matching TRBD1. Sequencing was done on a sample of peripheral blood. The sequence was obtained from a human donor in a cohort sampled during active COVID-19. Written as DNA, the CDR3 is TGTGCCACCAGTGATTCCGGGACAGTGAATGAGCAGTTCTTC. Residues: CATSDSGTVNEQFF.